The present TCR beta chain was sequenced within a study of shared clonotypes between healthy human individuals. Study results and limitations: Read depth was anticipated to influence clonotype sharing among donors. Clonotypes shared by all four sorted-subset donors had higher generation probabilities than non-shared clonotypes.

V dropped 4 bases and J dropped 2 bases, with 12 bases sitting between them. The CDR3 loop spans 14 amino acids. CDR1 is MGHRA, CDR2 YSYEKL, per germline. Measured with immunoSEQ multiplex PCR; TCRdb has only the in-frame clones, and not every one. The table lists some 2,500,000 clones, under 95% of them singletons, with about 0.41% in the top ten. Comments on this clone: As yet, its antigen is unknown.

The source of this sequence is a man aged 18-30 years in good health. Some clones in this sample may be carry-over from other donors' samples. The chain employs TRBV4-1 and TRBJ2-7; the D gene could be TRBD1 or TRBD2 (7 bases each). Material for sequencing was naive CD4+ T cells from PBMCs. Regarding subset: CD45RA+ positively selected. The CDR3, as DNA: TGCGCCAGCAGCCTTCAGGGGGGGCCCTACGAGCAGTACTTC. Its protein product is CASSLQGGPYEQYF.